This is a list of T cell receptor beta chains from one sample in a study of T cell clones after liver transplantation. Assay used: immunoSEQ multiplex PCR; TCRdb lists only in-frame clones, some missing. The sample has roughly 120,000 clones; approximately 90% are singletons. Source: CD4+ T cells from blood, taken 12 months after liver transplant. These receptors were taken from a human patient who received a liver transplant. A subset of T cells may come from the graft donor. CDR3s include the opening cysteine and the closing phenylalanine or tryptophan.

TRBJ2-1 TRBV5-4 CASSPGTSGRAPDNEQFF
TRBJ2-2 TRBV29-1 CSVDGAYTGELFF
TRBJ2-3 TRBV13 CASSFFDTQYF
TRBJ2-6 TRBV30 CAWSRTGGGANVLTF
TRBJ2-1 TRBV19 CASSLDTVSSYNEQFF
TRBJ2-7 TRBV11-3 CASSPIDRDDEQYF
TRBJ2-7 TRBV6-5 CASSPTGGAWEQYF
TRBJ1-4 TRBV23-1 CASSQSDRTNEKLFF
TRBJ2-6 TRBV11-2 CASSPLSGSGANVLTF
TRBJ2-1 TRBV20-1 CSALRDQYTLF
TRBJ1-1 TRBV9 CASSVGPVRGREAFF
TRBJ2-5 TRBV18 CASSLNPGQGRETQYF
TRBJ1-1 TRBV7-3 CASSITGNTEAFF
TRBJ2-7 TRBV27 CASSSRPVAGVSYEQYF
TRBJ2-1 TRBV7-3 CASSASAGWGQFF
TRBJ2-7 TRBV2 CASKGTELSYEQYF
TRBJ2-1 TRBV20-1 CSVNPGEQFF
TRBJ1-1 TRBV18 CASSPNGQRNTEAFF
TRBJ2-3 TRBV18 CASSPPGGPGDTQYF
TRBJ1-1 TRBV7-3 CASSRGGNTEAFF
TRBJ2-7 TRBV7-2 CASSLEPSYRTYEQYF
TRBJ2-2 TRBV10-3 CAISDSSTFGGELFF
TRBJ2-2 TRBV18 CASSQTDRVSAGELFF
TRBJ2-1 TRBV27 CASTRTSSYNEQFF
TRBJ2-1 TRBV21-1 CASSPRDGNEQFF
TRBJ2-7 TRBV5-6 CASSFSAGGYEQYF
TRBJ2-7 TRBV28 CASSLGGYSTYEQYF
TRBJ2-1 TRBV11-3 CASSLGLAGGSFGDEQFF
TRBJ1-5 TRBV5-1 CASSLTGGGNQPQHF
TRBJ2-7 TRBV4-3 CASSQEGQGDYEQYF
TRBJ2-3 TRBV4-1 CASSQEGDGRTDTQYF
TRBJ2-6 TRBV25-1 CASSEYGGTGANVLTF
TRBJ2-5 TRBV5-1 CASSLTGGGQETQYF
TRBJ1-1 TRBV2 CASGSVGTVSEAFF
TRBJ2-4 TRBV7-9 CASSLQGPGAKNIQYF
TRBJ2-5 TRBV30 CAWGTSGRETQYF
TRBJ2-2 TRBV28 CASILNEKLFF
TRBJ2-2 TRBV19 CASRQIGNTGELFF
TRBJ2-2 TRBV28 CATAGYRDSPGMLFF
TRBJ1-1 TRBV2 CASSVRGRTEAFF
TRBJ2-7 TRBV11-2 CASTSGLAGGHEQYF
TRBJ1-5 TRBV5-5 CASSLWTGYNQPQHF
TRBJ1-1 TRBV18 CASSPTGLGDLTEAFF
TRBJ2-1 TRBV6-1 CASLPAPGHNEQFF
TRBJ2-6 TRBV30 CAWSRPLGRRGTGANVLTF
TRBJ2-3 TRBV7-9 CASSQSGVSTDTQYF
TRBJ2-5 TRBV5-1 CASRATGGKETQYF
TRBJ2-7 TRBV10-3 CAISESELAYEQYF
TRBJ2-1 TRBV9 CASSVLAGGSNEQFF
TRBJ2-5 TRBV19 CASSALGGVETQYF
TRBJ1-1 TRBV6-1 CASSAKANDRGTEAFF
TRBJ1-1 TRBV10-3 CAIRAGVNTEAFF